This is a list of T cell receptor beta chains from one sample in a study of blood T cell repertoires in COVID-19. Sequencing used immunoSEQ multiplex PCR; TCRdb keeps in-frame clones, though not all of them. The sample has about 350,000 clones, about 93% seen once. The sequenced material came from peripheral blood. The receptors here all came from a woman under 30 who had recovered from COVID-19. Each CDR3 is given with its conserved first and last residue.

V	J	CDR3
TRBV6-2/TRBV6-3	TRBJ2-1	CASSYFSPQGNPYNEQFF
TRBV7-9	TRBJ2-1	CASSLGRAGPYNEQFF
TRBV6-2/TRBV6-3	TRBJ2-3	CASSSRGLGYSAQYF
TRBV6-2/TRBV6-3	TRBJ1-2	CASSSRDRVYGYTF
TRBV29-1	TRBJ1-1	CSVEDLKNTEAFF
TRBV6-6	TRBJ2-1	CASSRARLDLYEQFF
TRBV7-2	TRBJ2-1	CASSLGPSSYNEQFF
TRBV10-2	TRBJ2-1	CASSPGTGITNEQFF
TRBV27	TRBJ2-5	CASSAEGLSNDETQYF
TRBV7-2	TRBJ1-1	CASSLAVERNTEAFF
TRBV27	TRBJ1-1	CASSLFSGDTEAFF
TRBV7-9	TRBJ1-4	CASSADRVKLFF
TRBV2	TRBJ1-1	CARPTRQGNTEAFF
TRBV12-2	TRBJ1-3	CASDQYSGTGRRIVNTIYF
TRBV4-1	TRBJ2-2	CASTLSVLRAGNTGELFF
TRBV5-1	TRBJ2-3	CASSSPGTGGGDTQYF
TRBV2	TRBJ1-1	CASSVEGQGVEAFF
TRBV19	TRBJ1-3	CASSIDHGKSLAGNTIYF
TRBV7-2	TRBJ2-2	CASSLEGTGGSAGELFF
TRBV5-4	TRBJ2-2	CASSLAGRNTGELFF
TRBV11-3	TRBJ1-1	CASSLGSDRGPLVAFF
TRBV27	TRBJ2-5	CASSPLSSGSFGETQYF
TRBV21-1	TRBJ2-5	CASSSKKLAGGVRTQYF
TRBV9	TRBJ1-5	CASGDRGLGQPQHF
TRBV14	TRBJ1-1	CASSQVGGAPNTEAFF
TRBV29-1	TRBJ2-1	CSVEVPLAREQFF
TRBV7-2	TRBJ1-1	CASSLNRLAGTEAFF
TRBV24-1	TRBJ1-5	CATSEPGQGNQPQHF
TRBV7-8	TRBJ2-1	CASSSRIRFGGTDNEQFF
TRBV3-1/TRBV3-2	TRBJ2-5	CASSGRAGETQYF
TRBV7-7	TRBJ2-2	CASSQAGSNTGELFF